These 16 T cell receptor beta chains originate from one sample sequenced in a study of type 1 regulatory T cells (dated by TCRdb to the early 2020s). The sequencing machine was an Illumina MiSeq. TCRdb took the public reads, trimmed them with fastp at Q25, ran MiXCR for clone calling and kept in-frame beta chains. Every entry covers one CDR3 protein and lists the most common genes and DNA from its rows. The sample table lists about 15,000 distinct CDR3 sequences, roughly an eighth of them with a count of one. The leading ten clones occupy 15% of the sample. Their target antigens are unknown. Sequencing input: cultured T cells, either the whole culture or a sorted T cell fraction (not recorded which). Receptor source: a human donor in good health.

The genes are TRBV3-1 and TRBJ2-1; 7 bases align to TRBD2. V lost 1 base to trimming and J lost 16 bases; unmatched junction nucleotides: 16. Germline values: CDR1 LGHDT, CDR2 YNNKEL (reference sequence). CDR3 length equals 15 residues. CDR3 sequence: CASSQVRSSGVPTFF. DNA of the CDR3: TGTGCCAGCAGCCAAGTCCGTTCTAGCGGTGTACCTACCTTCTTC.

By proportion, this clonotype is medium-sized. V is TRBV3-1 and J is TRBJ1-1; maybe TRBD1 (5 bases). Germline values: CDR1 LGHDT, CDR2 YNNKEL (reference sequence). V was trimmed by 3 bases and J by 0 bases, leaving 5 bases between them. CDR3 length: 13 residues. Here the CDR3 reads CASSHRVNTEAFF. The CDR3, as DNA: TGTGCCAGCAGCCACAGGGTGAACACTGAAGCTTTCTTT.

The table lists this clonotype with many counts. The rearrangement links TRBV7-6 to TRBJ2-4; 9 bases match TRBD1. This CDR3 comprises 13 residues. The V segment lost 5 bases and the J segment 7 bases; nucleotides outside the gene matches: 3. Looked up from germline, CDR1 is SGHVS and CDR2 is FNYEAQ. The CDR3, as DNA: TGTGCCAGCAGCCCCGGACAGGGGAACATTCAGTACTTC. Encoded protein: CASSPGQGNIQYF.

This clonotype appeared many times. This chain uses TRBV9 with TRBJ2-7; D is uncertain. CDR1 is SGDLS and CDR2 is YYNGEE in the germline V gene. Trimming left V 0 bases short and J 2 bases short, with 12 bases between. The length of the CDR3 is 15 residues. This chain's CDR3 is CASSVDPNPTYEQYF. The CDR3 coding sequence is TGTGCCAGCAGCGTAGACCCCAACCCTACCTACGAGCAGTACTTC.

The chain links TRBV7-3 to TRBJ2-3; tentatively, D is TRBD2 (5 bases). V was clipped by 7 bases and J by 1 base, with 9 bases between them. This CDR3 is built from 13 residues. Germline V gene sequence: CDR1 SGHTA, CDR2 FQGTGA. CDR3 sequence reads: CASKVGGTDTQYF. CDR3 sequence (DNA): TGTGCCAGCAAGGTCGGGGGCACAGATACGCAGTATTTT. The variable domain in full, with the rest retrieved from reference TRBV7-3 and TRBJ2-3, is GAGVSQTPSNKVTEKGKYVELRCDPISGHTALYWYRQSLGQGPEFLIYFQGTGAADDSGLPNDRFFAVRPEGSVSTLKIQRTERGDSAVYLCASKVGGTDTQYFGPGTRLTVL.

This rearrangement joins TRBV18 to TRBJ2-3; 7 nucleotides match TRBD1. This CDR3 contains 16 residues. The germline V gene encodes CDR1 KGHSH and CDR2 LQKENI. Trimming at V came to 1 base and at J to 0 bases, leaving 4 bases not matched to a gene. This chain's CDR3 is CASSPRPDRSTDTQYF. For the CDR3, the DNA is TGTGCCAGCTCACCACGACCGGACAGGAGCACAGATACGCAGTATTTT.

This clonotype occurred many times. V gene TRBV3-1 combines with J gene TRBJ1-1; possibly TRBD1 for D (6 bases). CDR1 is LGHDT and CDR2 is YNNKEL in the germline V gene (reference sequence). This CDR3 comprises 16 residues. V lost 0 bases and J 1 base, leaving 12 bases between the germline ends. CDR3 protein: CASSQEHRGANTEAFF. The CDR3 DNA is TGTGCCAGCAGCCAAGAACATCGGGGGGCGAACACTGAAGCTTTCTTT.

CDR3 in DNA: TGCAGTGCTAGAGATCCCTCGGCCTTCGAGCAGTTCTTC. Residues: CSARDPSAFEQFF. V gene TRBV20-1 combines with J gene TRBJ2-1; D is ambiguous. V lost 0 bases and J lost 10, with 13 bases in between. The CDR3 spans 13 residues. Looked up from germline, CDR1 is DFQATT and CDR2 is SNEGSKA (reference sequence).

This clonotype was counted ten times or more. J is TRBJ1-2 and V is TRBV20-1; D might be TRBD1 (5 bases). V was cut by 3 bases and J by 5 bases, with 10 bases left in between. The germline gives CDR1 DFQATT, CDR2 SNEGSKA (reference sequence). This CDR3 region has 12 residues. Here the CDR3 reads CSASDRGYGYTF. Here the CDR3 DNA reads TGCAGTGCTAGCGACCGGGGGTATGGCTACACCTTC.

This clonotype was picked up a small number of times. The chain has TRBV29-1 and TRBJ1-1; D uncertain. The CDR3 totals 12 residues. The germline V gene has CDR1 SQVTM and CDR2 ANQGSEA. Between the trimmed V and J ends, which lost 5 bases and 2 bases, there was a span of 9 bases. This CDR3 is CSVSTDNTEAFF. The CDR3 DNA follows: TGCAGCGTTAGTACGGATAACACTGAAGCTTTCTTT.

This clonotype has just one count. The rearrangement links TRBV12-3 or TRBV12-4 to TRBJ2-1; tentatively, D is TRBD2 (6 bases). V lost 8 bases to trimming and J lost 8 bases, with 16 bases between them. The CDR3 has 13 amino acids. In DNA, the CDR3 is TGTGCCAGCCGAAGGCGGGAAAGGGATGAGCAGTTCTTC. Amino acids: CASRRRERDEQFF.

In its sample, this clonotype was seen many times. V and J are TRBV7-9 and TRBJ2-2; either TRBD1 or TRBD2 may fit D (5 bases each). Trimming stripped 6 bases from V and 7 bases from J, with 12 bases between. The CDR3 is 13 residues long. From germline, CDR1 is SEHNR and CDR2 FQNEAQ (reference sequence). As DNA, the CDR3 is TGTGCCAGCAGAAGGGACCTCGACGGGGAGCTGTTTTTT. Amino acids: CASRRDLDGELFF.

Points on this clonotype: Given the absence of the conserved phenylalanine or tryptophan at the CDR3 end, a read error is likely. The CDR3 region is CASSSSGETQYY. The CDR3, as DNA: TGTGCCAGCAGTTCTAGTGGGGAGACCCAGTACTAC. The J gene is TRBJ2-5, the V gene TRBV27; D uncertain. From germline, CDR1 is MNHEY and CDR2 SMNVEV (reference sequence). This CDR3 comprises 12 residues. The germline V and J ends were trimmed by 4 bases and 5 bases, with 8 bases remaining between them.

The sample holds many counts of this clonotype. The chain has TRBV5-1 and TRBJ1-4, with 12 bases identical to TRBD1. CDR1 and CDR2 from the germline V gene are SGHRS and YFSETQ. The CDR3 totals 16 residues. With 2 bases clipped from V and 7 bases from J, the junction kept 6 bases outside the gene matches. The CDR3 protein is CASSFQGTGGGEKLFF. The CDR3 DNA reads as TGCGCCAGCAGCTTCCAAGGGACAGGGGGCGGTGAAAAACTGTTTTTT.

The chain joins TRBV20-1 to TRBJ2-5; D call uncertain. This CDR3 is 13 amino acids long. V was pared by 5 bases and J by 9 bases, with 19 bases between. CDR1 and CDR2 (germline): DFQATT, SNEGSKA (reference sequence). Here the CDR3 DNA reads TGCAGTGCTCTTAAATCCGGAGTCGAGGCCCAGTACTTC. Protein: CSALKSGVEAQYF.

This clonotype was observed a handful of times. The chain links TRBV5-4 to TRBJ1-1, with no clear D. There are 12 residues in the CDR3. V was trimmed by 0 bases and J by 8 bases, leaving 8 bases between them. Per germline, CDR1 SGHNT and CDR2 YYREEE (reference sequence). The CDR3: CASSLAPGEAFF. CDR3 coding DNA: TGTGCCAGCAGCTTGGCCCCCGGGGAAGCTTTCTTT.